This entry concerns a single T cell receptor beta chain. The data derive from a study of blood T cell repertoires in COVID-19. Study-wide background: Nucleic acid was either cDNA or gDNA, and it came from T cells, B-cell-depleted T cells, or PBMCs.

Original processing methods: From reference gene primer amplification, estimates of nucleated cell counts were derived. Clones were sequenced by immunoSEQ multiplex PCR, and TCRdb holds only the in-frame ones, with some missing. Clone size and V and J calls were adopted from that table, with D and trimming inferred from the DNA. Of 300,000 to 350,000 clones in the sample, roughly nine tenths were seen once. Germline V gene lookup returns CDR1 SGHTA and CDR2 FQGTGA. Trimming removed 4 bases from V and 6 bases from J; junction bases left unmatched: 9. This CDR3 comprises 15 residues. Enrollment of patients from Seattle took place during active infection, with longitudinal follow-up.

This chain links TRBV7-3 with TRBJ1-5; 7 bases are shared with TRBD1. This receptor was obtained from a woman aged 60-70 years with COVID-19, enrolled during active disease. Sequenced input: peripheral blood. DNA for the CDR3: TGTGCCAGCAGCTCACCAGGGACAGCTGGTCAGCCCCAGCATTTT. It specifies CASSSPGTAGQPQHF. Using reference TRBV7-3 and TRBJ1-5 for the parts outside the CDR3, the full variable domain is GAGVSQTPSNKVTEKGKYVELRCDPISGHTALYWYRQSLGQGPEFLIYFQGTGAADDSGLPNDRFFAVRPEGSVSTLKIQRTERGDSAVYLCASSSPGTAGQPQHFGDGTRLSIL.